This T cell receptor beta chain was retrieved from a study of blood T cell repertoires in COVID-19. V gave up 2 bases and J gave up 3 bases; unmatched junction bases: 4. Looked up from germline, CDR1 is MNHEY and CDR2 is SVGAGI. The CDR3 runs to 15 residues. Here immunoSEQ multiplex PCR was the method, and the copy in TCRdb shows in-frame clones only, minus some. The table shows approximately 220,000 clones, with 86% occurring only once. This receptor was taken from a woman in her fifties or sixties with acute or convalescent COVID-19. The chain is built from TRBV6-5 and TRBJ2-3, with TRBD2 identical over 8 bases. The sequenced sample consisted of peripheral blood. CDR3 DNA: TGTGCCAGCAGTTACCGGGGGGGCGGGACAGATACGCAGTATTTT. It translates to CASSYRGGGTDTQYF.